Below are 18 T cell receptor beta chains sequenced from a single sample in a study of blood T cell repertoires in COVID-19. Using immunoSEQ multiplex PCR, the repertoire was profiled, and TCRdb retains in-frame clones only, with some absent. The sample holds about 73,000 clones; over 75% are singletons and the top ten take under 4.5%. Sequencing used peripheral blood. Source of these receptors: a woman in her fifties or sixties with acute or convalescent COVID-19.

The chain recombines TRBV3-1 (or the pseudogene TRBV3-2) with TRBJ1-1; D unresolved. Germline lookup yields CDR1 LGHDT and CDR2 YNNKEL (reference sequence). This CDR3 comprises 11 residues. V gave up 4 bases and J gave up 11 bases, with 11 bases separating them. The CDR3 DNA is TGTGCCAGCAGCCGAGGGATGGATGCTTTCTTT. The encoded protein is CASSRGMDAFF.

This chain joins TRBV5-1 and TRBJ2-1; D gene uncertain. The CDR3 extends over 10 amino acids. Germline CDR1 reads SGHRS; CDR2 reads YFSETQ. V lost 2 bases, J lost 14 bases, and 8 bases lay in between. The CDR3 protein is CASSFRVEFF. CDR3 DNA: TGCGCCAGCAGCTTCCGGGTTGAGTTCTTC.

The gene calls are TRBV2 and TRBJ2-7, with a tentative D call TRBD1 (6 bases). The CDR3 length is 14 residues. Germline V gives CDR1 SNHLY, CDR2 FYNNEI. V dropped 2 bases and J dropped 3 bases, with 11 bases sitting between them. The CDR3 spells CASSEQGIFYEQYF. CDR3 in DNA: TGTGCCAGCAGTGAACAGGGGATTTTCTACGAGCAGTACTTC. The entire variable domain, with the rest obtained from reference TRBV2 and TRBJ2-7, is as follows: EPEVTQTPSHQVTQMGQEVILRCVPISNHLYFYWYRQILGQKVEFLVSFYNNEISEKSEIFDDQFSVERPDGSNFTLKIRSTKLEDSAMYFCASSEQGIFYEQYFGPGTRLTVT.

The chain recombines TRBV6-5 with TRBJ1-1; the D is unclear. Trimming took 7 bases from V and 4 from J, leaving 13 bases between them. The CDR3 loop spans 13 amino acids. Germline CDR1 reads MNHEY; CDR2 reads SVGAGI. CDR3 nucleotides: TGTGCCAGCACAGTTTCAGGAAGCACTGAAGCTTTCTTT. It specifies CASTVSGSTEAFF.

The J gene is TRBJ2-1, the V gene TRBV5-6; a possible D gene is TRBD2 (5 bases). The V and J ends lost 2 bases and 3 bases respectively, with 9 bases between them. The CDR3 has 14 amino acids. Germline lookup yields CDR1 SGHDT and CDR2 YYEEEE. The CDR3 region is CASSFQLGYNEQFF. The CDR3 bases are TGTGCCAGCAGCTTCCAACTAGGCTACAATGAGCAGTTCTTC.

The rearrangement uses TRBV6-5 and TRBJ1-1, with D possibly being TRBD1 (5 bases). Germline CDR1 and CDR2: MNHEY and SVGAGI. CDR3 length: 16 residues. Trimming took 3 bases from V and 0 from J, leaving 14 bases between them. In nucleotides, the CDR3 is TGTGCCAGCAGTTATCCTCAGGGTCAATTGAACACTGAAGCTTTCTTT. Encoded protein: CASSYPQGQLNTEAFF.

The chain links TRBV30 to TRBJ1-2; 7 bases match TRBD1. Germline CDR1 and CDR2: GTSNPN and SVGIG (reference sequence). The CDR3 sequence is 19 residues long. The V and J ends lost 4 bases and 0 bases, in that order; junction bases with no gene match: 20. The CDR3 spells CAWNNQGDWGVRTNYGYTF. In DNA form, the CDR3 reads TGTGCCTGGAATAACCAGGGGGACTGGGGGGTACGGACTAACTATGGCTACACCTTC.

This clone has more than one count but fewer than ten. The chain couples TRBV15 to TRBJ1-2; TRBD1 might be the D (6 bases). Deletions cut 0 bases from V and 6 bases from J, with 14 bases between. CDR3 size: 15 residues. CDR1 is LNHNV and CDR2 is YYDKDF in the germline V gene (reference sequence). Here the CDR3 DNA reads TGTGCCACCAGCAGAGACCGCCGGACAGTAGATGGCTACACCTTC. Translation gives CATSRDRRTVDGYTF.

The table lists this clone with a count of one. The chain employs TRBV4-2 and TRBJ1-6, with unresolved D. Trimming stripped 0 bases from V and 14 bases from J, with 11 bases between. The CDR3 is made up of 13 amino acids. In germline, CDR1 is LGHNA, CDR2 YNFKEQ. The CDR3 loop reads CASSQDWRQTLHF. In DNA form, the CDR3 reads TGTGCCAGCAGCCAAGATTGGAGGCAGACCCTCCACTTT.

The rearrangement uses TRBV6-6 and TRBJ1-2; 7 bases map to TRBD1. Germline V CDR1 and CDR2: MNHNY, SVGAGI (reference sequence). V lost 3 bases, J lost 10 bases, and 11 bases stayed unmatched. CDR3 length equals 14 residues. This chain's CDR3 is CASSYSGQDFHYTF. In DNA, the CDR3 is TGTGCCAGCAGTTATTCCGGACAGGACTTTCACTACACCTTC.

The V and J genes are TRBV5-6 and TRBJ2-1; tentatively, D is TRBD1 (6 bases). This CDR3 has 15 residues. Germline V gives CDR1 SGHDT, CDR2 YYEEEE. V was trimmed by 0 bases and J by 4 bases, leaving 11 bases between them. This CDR3 is CASSLGQVRYNEQFF. For the CDR3, the DNA is TGTGCCAGCAGCTTGGGACAGGTACGGTACAATGAGCAGTTCTTC. Using reference TRBV5-6 and TRBJ2-1 for the parts outside the CDR3, the full variable domain is DAGVTQSPTHLIKTRGQQVTLRCSPKSGHDTVSWYQQALGQGPQFIFQYYEEEERQRGNFPDRFSGHQFPNYSSELNVNALLLGDSALYLCASSLGQVRYNEQFFGPGTRLTVL.

The chain recombines TRBV19 with TRBJ1-2; 7 bases are a match to TRBD1. The trim removed 5 bases at V and 4 bases at J, leaving 10 bases unmatched. Germline V gene sequence: CDR1 LNHDA, CDR2 SQIVND (reference sequence). The CDR3 spans 15 residues. The CDR3 sequence is CASSPKGTGAYGYTF. The CDR3 nucleotides are TGTGCCAGTAGTCCCAAGGGCACAGGGGCCTATGGCTACACCTTC.

The sample holds a few counts of this clone. The rearrangement uses TRBV6-6 and TRBJ2-2; possibly TRBD1 for D (6 bases). V was shortened by 6 bases and J by 7 bases, with 15 bases between the two germline ends. The CDR3 runs 14 residues. The germline V gene has CDR1 MNHNY and CDR2 SVGAGI (reference sequence). The CDR3 DNA is TGTGCCAGCAGAGAACAGGGCAGCGGCGGGGAGCTGTTTTTT. Its protein product is CASREQGSGGELFF.

The rearrangement links TRBV6-2 or TRBV6-3 to TRBJ2-3; the D gene is possibly TRBD2 (5 bases). Deletions cut 2 bases from V and 0 bases from J, with 15 bases between. CDR3 length equals 17 residues. Germline V gene lookup returns CDR1 MNHEY and CDR2 SVGEGT. CDR3 sequence reads: CASSYNKRVPSTDTQYF. CDR3 coding DNA: TGTGCCAGCAGTTACAATAAGAGGGTTCCTAGCACAGATACGCAGTATTTT.

This clone was found once. The chain has TRBV9 and TRBJ2-2; 7 nucleotides match TRBD2. The V and J ends lost 1 base and 0 bases, in that order; junction bases with no gene match: 3. The CDR3 spans 16 residues. Germline lookup yields CDR1 SGDLS and CDR2 YYNGEE. CDR3 residues: CASSVRLAANTGELFF. The CDR3 region has the DNA TGTGCCAGCAGCGTACGCCTAGCGGCGAACACCGGGGAGCTGTTTTTT.

The chain links TRBV24-1 to TRBJ2-3, with 8 bases matching TRBD2. Germline values: CDR1 KGHDR, CDR2 SFDVKD. This CDR3 is 15 amino acids long. V lost 5 bases and J lost 7; bases outside the gene matches: 10. The CDR3: CATSAMSGGKNTQYF. In DNA, the CDR3 is TGTGCCACCAGTGCAATGAGCGGGGGAAAAAATACGCAGTATTTT.

The chain couples TRBV18 to TRBJ1-2, with D possibly matching TRBD1 (5 bases). The germline V gene encodes CDR1 KGHSH and CDR2 LQKENI. This CDR3 contains 13 residues. The ends were cut back, 2 bases at V and 8 bases at J, with 12 bases in the middle. CDR3 amino acids: CASSPETDSGYTF. DNA for the CDR3: TGTGCCAGCTCACCAGAGACAGATAGCGGCTACACCTTC.

This rearrangement joins TRBV7-3 to TRBJ1-4; 7 bases align to TRBD1. Germline loops: CDR1 SGHTA, CDR2 FQGTGA. This CDR3 spans 16 amino acids. Trimming at V came to 1 base and at J to 8 bases, leaving 10 bases not matched to a gene. CDR3 region: CASSLMGRGQEEKLFF. DNA of the CDR3: TGTGCCAGCAGCTTAATGGGAAGGGGGCAGGAGGAAAAACTGTTTTTT.